This entry lists 5 T cell receptor beta chains sequenced from one sample in a study of blood T cells in healthy people across ages. With a J-beta primer mix and a sample-barcoded 5' primer, a second PCR ran about 6 to 11 cycles. From the 5' RACE reads, TCRdb called clonotypes with MiXCR, one entry per CDR3 protein. Of about 830,000 distinct CDR3 sequences in the sample, approximately 59% are singletons; the top ten hold about 30%. Input material: blood. These receptors came from a man aged 25 to 40 in good health.

The genes are TRBV12-3 or TRBV12-4 and TRBJ2-3, with TRBD1 as a possible D gene (5 bases). V was shortened by 5 bases and J by 7 bases, with 25 bases between the two germline ends. CDR3 length: 17 amino acids. In DNA form, the CDR3 reads TGTGCCAGCAGTCCCGCCTATGGGGCGTTCGGTGATAATACGCAGTATTTT. It encodes CASSPAYGAFGDNTQYF.

V is TRBV6-6 and J is TRBJ2-1; TRBD2 is a possible D gene (6 bases). V gave up 8 bases and J gave up 2 bases, with 10 bases separating them. The CDR3 extends over 13 amino acids. The germline V gene encodes CDR1 MNHNY and CDR2 SVGAGI (reference sequence). The CDR3 loop is CASRDLPYNEQFF. CDR3 bases: TGTGCCAGCCGGGACTTACCCTACAATGAGCAGTTCTTC.

V is TRBV20-1 and J is TRBJ2-4; 8 bases agree with TRBD1. The J call could be wrong; TRBJ2-7 is a better fit for the DNA end. The CDR3 consists of 15 residues. The germline V gene encodes CDR1 DFQATT and CDR2 SNEGSKA (reference sequence). The CDR3 DNA sequence: TGCAGTGCTAGAGATCAAGGACAGGGCTTCTACGAGCAGTACTTC. Its translation is CSARDQGQGFYEQYF.

Regarding this clonotype: At one boundary the junction diverges from the germline segment, which might be a read error. The rearrangement uses TRBV4-2 and TRBJ1-4; the D gene is possibly TRBD1 (5 bases). Germline loops: CDR1 LGHNA, CDR2 YNFKEQ. The CDR3 covers 16 residues. CDR3 bases: TGTGCCAGCAACCAAGTGGGGGACCCAACTAATGAAAAACTGTTTTTT. Translated: CASNQVGDPTNEKLFF.

The chain uses TRBV6-9 and TRBJ1-5, with no clear D. Trimming left V 4 bases short and J 7 bases short, with 14 bases between. Germline lookup yields CDR1 MNHGY and CDR2 SVAAGI. The CDR3 is 14 residues long. DNA of the CDR3: TGTGCCAGCAGTTTCGCCCCTCCAAGGCAGCCCCAGCATTTT. It encodes CASSFAPPRQPQHF.